These 18 T cell receptor beta chains were all obtained from the same sample, sequenced in a study of cytomegalovirus exposure and HLA in healthy donors. The PCR was carried out with 60 Vbeta primers and 13 Jbeta primers. Measured with immunoSEQ multiplex PCR; TCRdb has only the in-frame clones, and not every one. Altogether about 81,000 clones are present, more than 60% being singletons, with the ten largest covering 3%. The specimen was PBMCs. Receptors originate from a man between 50 and 59 years old in good health and CMV-seropositive.

The rearrangement links TRBV19 to TRBJ1-1; no clear D gene. The V gene's germline CDR1 is LNHDA and CDR2 SQIVND (reference sequence). The CDR3 spans 13 residues. V lost 7 bases and J 0 bases, leaving 9 bases between the germline ends. The CDR3: CASTKLLNTEAFF. For the CDR3, the DNA is TGTGCCAGTACTAAACTTCTGAACACTGAAGCTTTCTTT.

The DNA of the CDR3 is TGTGCCAGCAGTCCCTGGGACGGGGGTAGAGAGACCCAGTACTTC. As protein: CASSPWDGGRETQYF. This chain links TRBV27 with TRBJ2-5, with a tentative D call TRBD2 (6 bases). The length of the CDR3 is 15 residues. Germline CDR1 reads MNHEY; CDR2 reads SMNVEV (reference sequence). V was cut by 5 bases and J by 4 bases, with 17 bases left in between.

This chain connects TRBV6-1 to TRBJ2-5; D unclear. Germline-derived CDR1 and CDR2 are MNHNS and SASEGT. With 7 bases removed from V and 2 bases from J, the gap between germline ends came to 11 bases. CDR3 length: 13 amino acids. CDR3 loop: CASTAREQETQYF. Written as DNA, the CDR3 is TGTGCCAGCACCGCCCGAGAACAAGAGACCCAGTACTTC.

The rearrangement links TRBV18 to TRBJ2-7, with no clear D. This CDR3 is built from 17 residues. The V gene's germline CDR1 is KGHSH and CDR2 LQKENI. V lost 0 bases and J 1 base, leaving 16 bases between the germline ends. The CDR3 bases are TGTGCCAGCTCACCACCCCTGTCCCTAATGAGGTCCTACGAGCAGTACTTC. Amino acid sequence: CASSPPLSLMRSYEQYF.

In this sample, this clone turned up a few times. The chain combines TRBV7-8 with TRBJ2-7, with D possibly matching TRBD2 (6 bases). Deletions cut 5 bases from V and 3 bases from J, with 11 bases between. Germline V CDR1 and CDR2: SGHVS, FQNEAQ. The CDR3 is 13 amino acids. The CDR3 loop is CASSGVGGYEQYF. CDR3 DNA: TGTGCCAGCAGCGGCGTCGGGGGCTACGAGCAGTACTTC.

CDR3 nucleotides: TGCGCCAGCAGCCAAGATCTAAGACTAGCGGGAGTCAACTACGAGCAGTACTTC. Its translation: CASSQDLRLAGVNYEQYF. This chain connects TRBV4-1 to TRBJ2-7; 12 bases agree with TRBD2. V shed 0 bases, J shed 3 bases, and the junction held 9 bases outside the gene matches. The germline gives CDR1 MGHRA, CDR2 YSYEKL. The CDR3 consists of 18 residues.

V gene TRBV5-1 combines with J gene TRBJ2-3; D perhaps matches TRBD2 (6 bases). Trimming took 0 bases from V and 4 from J, leaving 15 bases between them. The CDR3 spans 16 residues. Germline V CDR1 and CDR2: SGHRS, YFSETQ. The CDR3 is CASSLAPGVEADTQYF. The CDR3 nucleotides read TGCGCCAGCAGCTTGGCCCCGGGAGTTGAGGCAGATACGCAGTATTTT.

The genes are TRBV21-1 and TRBJ1-1. TRBV21-1 is classified as a pseudogene. The CDR3 length is 16 residues. CDR3 in DNA: TGTGCCAGCAGCGGGTTTGCGGCCCTGAGAAGAAGGGAAGCTTTCTTT. It yields the protein CASSGFAALRRREAFF.

The genes are TRBV30 and TRBJ1-5; 9 bases fit TRBD1. V lost 3 bases, J lost 6 bases, and 3 bases stayed unmatched. CDR1 and CDR2 from the germline V gene are GTSNPN and SVGIG (reference sequence). The CDR3 sequence is 13 residues long. The chain's CDR3 is CAWRGQGAQPQHF. CDR3 coding DNA: TGTGCCTGGAGGGGACAGGGCGCTCAGCCCCAGCATTTT.

The chain combines TRBV5-1 with TRBJ1-1; possible D gene TRBD1, 6 bases. This CDR3 is built from 13 residues. CDR1 is SGHRS, CDR2 YFSETQ, per germline. Trimming pared 7 bases from V and 1 base from J, leaving 11 bases between. The CDR3 region is CASAIQGNTEAFF. The CDR3 coding sequence is TGCGCCAGCGCTATACAGGGGAACACTGAAGCTTTCTTT.

This chain links TRBV5-1 with TRBJ2-4, with 7 bases fitting TRBD1. CDR1 and CDR2 (germline): SGHRS, YFSETQ. V lost 2 bases to trimming and J lost 12 bases; unmatched junction nucleotides: 11. This CDR3 region has 14 residues. The chain's CDR3 is CASSFGGVGDSQYF. For the CDR3, the DNA is TGCGCCAGCAGCTTCGGCGGCGTCGGGGACAGTCAGTACTTC.

The genes are TRBV5-6 and TRBJ2-1, with 13 positions matching TRBD2. The CDR3 extends over 16 amino acids. Trimming cost V 3 bases and J 6 bases; bases outside gene matches: 6. Germline V gene lookup returns CDR1 SGHDT and CDR2 YYEEEE. The CDR3 loop reads CASSWKLAGGPNEQFF. DNA for the CDR3: TGTGCCAGCAGCTGGAAACTAGCGGGAGGGCCCAATGAGCAGTTCTTC.

This chain links TRBV5-1 with TRBJ2-2; 9 positions match TRBD2. V was pared by 0 bases and J by 6 bases, with 3 bases of the junction left unmatched. The CDR3 has 15 amino acids. Germline V gives CDR1 SGHRS, CDR2 YFSETQ. In DNA form, the CDR3 reads TGCGCCAGCAGCTTGGAACTAGCGGGCTCCGGGGAGCTGTTTTTT. This gives the protein CASSLELAGSGELFF.

The chain carries TRBV7-9 and TRBJ1-2; D is undetermined. The CDR3 runs to 13 residues. Germline CDR1 is SEHNR and CDR2 is FQNEAQ (reference sequence). Trimming removed 1 base from V and 4 bases from J, with 7 bases in between. The CDR3 here is CASSLGAIYGYTF. In DNA form, the CDR3 reads TGTGCCAGCAGCTTAGGCGCTATCTATGGCTACACCTTC.

CDR3 residues: CASSQRGGPNNEQFF. DNA of the CDR3: TGCGCCAGCAGCCAACGGGGGGGGCCGAACAATGAGCAGTTCTTC. This chain joins TRBV4-1 and TRBJ2-1, with 8 bases aligning to TRBD2. With V trimmed by 2 bases and J by 5 bases, 5 bases remained unmatched. The CDR3 runs to 15 residues. The germline gives CDR1 MGHRA, CDR2 YSYEKL.

The chain is built from TRBV7-6 and TRBJ2-1; no reliable D call. Germline assignment: CDR1 SGHVS and CDR2 FNYEAQ. The CDR3 is 12 residues long. Between the trimmed V and J ends, which lost 3 bases and 8 bases, there was a span of 8 bases. The CDR3 DNA reads TGTGCCAGCAGCTTTCGCCTATATGAGCAGTTCTTC. Protein product: CASSFRLYEQFF.

This clone was observed a handful of times. The rearrangement uses TRBV30 and TRBJ2-1, with TRBD2 matching 8 bases. V was clipped by 2 bases and J by 7 bases; unmatched bases: 7. This CDR3 has 14 amino acids. The germline V gene encodes CDR1 GTSNPN and CDR2 SVGIG (reference sequence). The CDR3 nucleotides read TGTGCCTGGAGTCCGAGCGGGGGAAGTAATGAGCAGTTCTTC. It yields the protein CAWSPSGGSNEQFF.

This chain links TRBV7-6 with TRBJ2-3, with D unresolved. The germline V gene encodes CDR1 SGHVS and CDR2 FNYEAQ. V was shortened by 5 bases and J by 3 bases, with 9 bases between the two germline ends. The CDR3 runs to 13 residues. The CDR3 loop is CASSPGGTDTQYF. DNA for the CDR3: TGTGCCAGCAGCCCTGGCGGTACAGATACGCAGTATTTT.